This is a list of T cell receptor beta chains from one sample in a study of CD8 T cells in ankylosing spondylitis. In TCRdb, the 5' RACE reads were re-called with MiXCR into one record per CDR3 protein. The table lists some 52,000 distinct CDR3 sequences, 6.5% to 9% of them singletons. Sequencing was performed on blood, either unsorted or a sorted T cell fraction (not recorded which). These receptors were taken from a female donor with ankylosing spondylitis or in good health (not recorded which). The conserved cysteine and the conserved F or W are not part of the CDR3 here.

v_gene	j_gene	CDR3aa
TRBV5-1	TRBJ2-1	ASSSGFILMGNEQF
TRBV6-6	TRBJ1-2	ASTYGSGGYT
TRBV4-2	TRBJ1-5	ASSRTGTGLKSNQPQH
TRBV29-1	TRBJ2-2	SAPLPRIRGHLYTGELF
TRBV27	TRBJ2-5	ASSQGGGRETQY
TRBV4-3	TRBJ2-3	ASSQFSGTPYGDTQY
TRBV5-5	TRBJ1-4	ASSLGGTAIGEKLF
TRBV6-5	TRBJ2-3	ASSYSTGFGADTQY
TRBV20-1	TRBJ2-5	SARSAAGGTQETQY
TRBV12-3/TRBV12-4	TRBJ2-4	ASSLGANIQY
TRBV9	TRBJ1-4	ASSEGDRGGTNEKLF
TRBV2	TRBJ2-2	ASRPMGNTGELF
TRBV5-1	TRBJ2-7	ASSLAGTGAWNEQY
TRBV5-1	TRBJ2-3	ASSLSDPTDTQY
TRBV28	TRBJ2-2	ASKRLKDTGELF
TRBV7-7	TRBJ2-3	ASSVSSRDTQY
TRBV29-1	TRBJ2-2	SVVPPGGVGELF
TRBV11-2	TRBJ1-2	ASSPQSSGGFGYT
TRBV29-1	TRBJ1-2	SAEEGVNYGYT
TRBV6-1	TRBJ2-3	ASSEAGLDWGPDTQY
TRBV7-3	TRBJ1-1	ASSSRGTDTEAF
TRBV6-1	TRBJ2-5	ASVGLYQETQY
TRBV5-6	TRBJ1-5	ASSLVMGQPQH
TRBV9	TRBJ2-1	ASSVAVGTGDNEQF
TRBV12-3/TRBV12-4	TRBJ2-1	ASSLRRRIPNNEQF
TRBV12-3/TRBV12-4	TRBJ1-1	ASSPSENTEAF
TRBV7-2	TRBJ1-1	ASSLGGPGVRAF
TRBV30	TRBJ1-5	AWSRDSYNQPQH
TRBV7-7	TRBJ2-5	ASSLGLADQATQY
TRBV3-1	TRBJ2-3	ASSQARTGTDTQY